This T cell receptor beta chain was obtained from a study of cytomegalovirus exposure and HLA in healthy donors. The germline CDR1 and CDR2 sequences are WNHNN and SYGVQD (reference sequence). Between the trimmed V and J ends, which lost 5 bases and 2 bases, there was a span of 7 bases. This CDR3 spans 13 amino acids. The study ran its PCR with 60 Vbeta and 13 Jbeta primers. TCRdb's copy holds only in-frame clones and misses some; the assay was immunoSEQ multiplex PCR. The sample lists 130,000 or so clones, roughly 80% seen once, with 1.5% in the top ten. The chain has TRBV10-1 and TRBJ1-3; D remains ambiguous. Sequenced input: PBMCs. The receptor was derived from a woman under 30 in good health and CMV-seronegative. CDR3 in amino acids: CASSSHPGNTIYF. The CDR3 bases are TGCGCCAGCAGTTCCCATCCTGGAAACACCATATATTTT.